The 28 T cell receptor beta chains below were found in one sample sequenced in a study of blood T cell repertoires in COVID-19. Clones were sequenced by immunoSEQ multiplex PCR, and TCRdb holds only the in-frame ones, with some missing. The table lists 55,000 to 80,000 clones, 82% of them singletons. The specimen sequenced was peripheral blood. Receptors originate from a man at least 80 years old with active COVID-19.

The chain joins TRBV7-9 to TRBJ2-7; D call uncertain. The CDR3 has 14 amino acids. Trimming removed 0 bases from V and 1 base from J, with 7 bases in between. Germline V gives CDR1 SEHNR, CDR2 FQNEAQ (reference sequence). The CDR3 here is CASSLAGTSYEQYF. The CDR3 coding sequence is TGTGCCAGCAGCTTAGCGGGCACGTCCTACGAGCAGTACTTC.

The chain is built from TRBV20-1 and TRBJ2-7; maybe TRBD1 (5 bases). The CDR3 has 11 amino acids. The germline gives CDR1 DFQATT, CDR2 SNEGSKA (reference sequence). Trimming removed 7 bases from V and 5 bases from J, with 12 bases in between. This chain's CDR3 is CSVLKGDEQYF. In DNA, the CDR3 is TGCAGTGTGCTAAAAGGGGACGAGCAGTACTTC.

This chain joins TRBV23-1 and TRBJ1-6; TRBD1 might be the D (6 bases). TRBV23-1 falls under the ORF class, with uncertain function. Trimming left V 4 bases short and J 9 bases short, with 16 bases between. CDR3 length: 15 residues. The CDR3 sequence: CASSRVNHRVSPLHF. The CDR3 DNA reads as TGCGCCAGCAGTCGCGTAAACCACAGGGTTTCACCCCTCCACTTT.

V usage is TRBV7-9 and J usage is TRBJ2-3; TRBD2 agrees at 9 bases. CDR1 is SEHNR, CDR2 FQNEAQ, per germline (reference sequence). The CDR3 consists of 16 residues. The junction had 9 bases not matched to a gene; V was cut back by 3 bases and J by 5 bases. The DNA for the CDR3 is TGTGCCAGCAGCTTCGGAGCGGGAGGTTATGGAGATACGCAGTATTTT. As protein: CASSFGAGGYGDTQYF.

As DNA, the CDR3 is TGTGCCAGCAGTCTGGGACTAGCGAGATCCTACGAGCAGTACTTC. It codes for CASSLGLARSYEQYF. The rearrangement links TRBV27 to TRBJ2-7; 10 bases are shared with TRBD2. V shed 5 bases and J 1 base; nucleotides not matched to a gene: 5. The CDR3 sequence is 15 residues long. Germline V gene lookup returns CDR1 MNHEY and CDR2 SMNVEV (reference sequence).

The chain combines TRBV12-3 or TRBV12-4 with TRBJ1-2; 7 nucleotides match TRBD1. V shed 6 bases, J shed 2 bases, and the junction held 3 bases outside the gene matches. The CDR3 extends over 13 amino acids. In DNA form, the CDR3 reads TGTGCCAGCAGCCGGGGACAGAACTATGGCTACACCTTC. Protein: CASSRGQNYGYTF.

The rearrangement joins TRBV7-2 to TRBJ2-6, with a possible D match to TRBD2 (5 bases). The germline CDR1 and CDR2 sequences are SGHTA and FQGNSA. Trimming took off 1 base at V and 0 bases at J, with 10 bases between the two ends. The length of the CDR3 is 17 residues. The CDR3 is CASSLGGLHSGANVLTF. The CDR3 DNA reads as TGTGCCAGCAGCTTAGGCGGACTGCACTCTGGGGCCAACGTCCTGACTTTC.

The chain has TRBV7-6 and TRBJ2-3; tentatively, D is TRBD2 (5 bases). V dropped 2 bases and J dropped 4 bases, with 7 bases sitting between them. Germline loops: CDR1 SGHVS, CDR2 FNYEAQ. This CDR3 has 13 residues. CDR3 sequence (DNA): TGTGCCAGCAGCTTAAAGGGAGCAGATACGCAGTATTTT. It specifies CASSLKGADTQYF.

V is TRBV5-1 and J is TRBJ2-3; 8 nucleotides line up with TRBD1. Trimming cost V 4 bases and J 6 bases; bases outside gene matches: 7. Germline-derived CDR1 and CDR2 are SGHRS and YFSETQ. The CDR3 totals 14 residues. DNA for the CDR3: TGCGCCAGCAGCATTGGACAGGGTTTCGATACGCAGTATTTT. It translates to CASSIGQGFDTQYF.

This rearrangement joins TRBV19 to TRBJ2-7; 12 bases align to TRBD2. V shed 6 bases and J 0 bases; nucleotides not matched to a gene: 3. Germline values: CDR1 LNHDA, CDR2 SQIVND (reference sequence). There are 15 residues in the CDR3. This chain's CDR3 is CASSTLAGGSYEQYF. Written as DNA, the CDR3 is TGTGCCAGTAGCACACTAGCGGGGGGCTCCTACGAGCAGTACTTC.

The chain links TRBV28 to TRBJ1-2; 8 nucleotides match TRBD1. V shed 8 bases, J shed 3 bases, and the junction held 11 bases outside the gene matches. This CDR3 is 15 amino acids long. The germline CDR1 and CDR2 sequences are MDHEN and SYDVKM. The CDR3 DNA is TGTGCCAGCTCCGGGGCGGCAGGGGGCGACTATGGCTACACCTTC. Its translation is CASSGAAGGDYGYTF.

This rearrangement joins TRBV10-1 to TRBJ2-7; D possibly corresponds to TRBD2 (6 bases). V lost 3 bases and J 3 bases, leaving 21 bases between the germline ends. Germline-derived CDR1 and CDR2 are WNHNN and SYGVQD (reference sequence). The CDR3 covers 17 residues. The CDR3 nucleotides read TGCGCCAGCAGTGAATCTTGGTGGGGGGACGGCTACTACGAGCAGTACTTC. It encodes CASSESWWGDGYYEQYF.

The genes are TRBV7-8 and TRBJ2-5; tentative D call: TRBD2 (6 bases). The germline gives CDR1 SGHVS, CDR2 FQNEAQ. The CDR3 sequence is 15 residues long. V lost 0 bases to trimming and J lost 5 bases, with 13 bases between them. For the CDR3, the DNA is TGTGCCAGCAGCTTAGCGGGGGGATTTGGGGAGACCCAGTACTTC. Translating it yields CASSLAGGFGETQYF.

The chain links TRBV4-3 to TRBJ2-7; 7 bases line up with TRBD2. Per the germline V gene, CDR1 is LGHNA and CDR2 is YSLEER. The CDR3 covers 17 residues. The V gene end was trimmed by 0 bases and the J gene end by 0 bases; junction bases not matched to a gene: 8. The CDR3 is CASSQDHPQRGSYEQYF. The CDR3 region has the DNA TGCGCCAGCAGCCAAGATCACCCCCAGCGGGGCTCCTACGAGCAGTACTTC.

The chain joins TRBV7-8 to TRBJ1-5; D not resolved. CDR1 is SGHVS, CDR2 FQNEAQ, per germline. V was shortened by 5 bases and J by 1 base, with 15 bases between the two germline ends. CDR3 length: 16 residues. The CDR3 sequence: CASSLGPVSSNQPQHF. CDR3 DNA sequence: TGTGCCAGCAGCCTAGGTCCGGTTTCGAGCAATCAGCCCCAGCATTTT.

The chain has TRBV19 and TRBJ2-5, with 14 bases lining up with TRBD2. The junction had 1 base not matched to a gene; V was cut back by 3 bases and J by 7 bases. The CDR3 contains 14 residues. The germline CDR1 and CDR2 sequences are LNHDA and SQIVND (reference sequence). The CDR3 nucleotides are TGTGCCAGTAGTATCGGGACTAGCGGGGGGACCCAGTACTTC. This codes for CASSIGTSGGTQYF.

This clone turned up a few times. DNA for the CDR3: TGCGCCAGTACGGGACAGATGAACACTGAAGCTTTCTTT. It codes for CASTGQMNTEAFF. The chain has TRBV5-1 and TRBJ1-1, with 7 bases identical to TRBD1. J was trimmed by 0 bases and V by 8 bases; bases with no gene match: 4. From germline, CDR1 is SGHRS and CDR2 YFSETQ. The CDR3 spans 13 residues.

This chain connects TRBV19 to TRBJ2-7; 9 bases map to TRBD1. CDR3 size: 15 residues. CDR1 and CDR2 (germline): LNHDA, SQIVND (reference sequence). J lost 1 base, V lost 5 bases, and 6 bases had no gene match. The CDR3 region has the DNA TGTGCCAGTAGTCCTCGACAGGGGGGATCCTACGAGCAGTACTTC. It specifies CASSPRQGGSYEQYF.

The genes are TRBV4-2 and TRBJ1-6, with D maybe TRBD1 (5 bases). The CDR3 is made up of 15 amino acids. From germline, CDR1 is LGHNA and CDR2 YNFKEQ. V was trimmed by 1 base and J by 6 bases, leaving 10 bases between them. CDR3 region: CASSQGQGGNSPLHF. CDR3 DNA: TGTGCCAGCAGCCAAGGGCAGGGTGGTAATTCACCCCTCCACTTT.

The chain recombines TRBV3-1 (or the pseudogene TRBV3-2) with TRBJ1-5, with 7 bases fitting TRBD1. This CDR3 region has 13 residues. In germline, CDR1 is LGHDT, CDR2 YNNKEL (reference sequence). V gave up 8 bases and J gave up 4 bases; unmatched junction bases: 5. The CDR3 DNA reads as TGTGCCAGCGGGGGGACAGCTAATCAGCCCCAGCATTTT. This translates into CASGGTANQPQHF.

This clone was observed once. V gene TRBV7-9 combines with J gene TRBJ1-1, with 8 positions matching TRBD1. This CDR3 contains 15 residues. V lost 4 bases and J lost 2; bases outside the gene matches: 6. The germline CDR1 and CDR2 sequences are SEHNR and FQNEAQ (reference sequence). The CDR3 coding sequence is TGTGCCAGCAGCTGGGACAGGACTACCAACACTGAAGCTTTCTTT. Its translation: CASSWDRTTNTEAFF.

This clone was observed a single time. The CDR3: CASSLTGGNNQPQHF. The DNA for the CDR3 is TGTGCCAGCAGCTTGACAGGGGGCAACAATCAGCCCCAGCATTTT. This rearrangement joins TRBV7-2 to TRBJ1-5, with TRBD1 matching 10 bases. The germline V gene encodes CDR1 SGHTA and CDR2 FQGNSA. The CDR3 is 15 amino acids. Unmatched junction bases numbered 2, after V lost 3 bases and J lost 3 bases.

The chain recombines TRBV19 with TRBJ1-6; 8 bases map to TRBD1. The V gene's germline CDR1 is LNHDA and CDR2 SQIVND (reference sequence). V shed 3 bases, J shed 11 bases, and the junction held 12 bases outside the gene matches. The CDR3 is 16 residues long. This CDR3 reads CASSILPGTGGAPLHF. CDR3 DNA sequence: TGTGCCAGTAGTATTCTTCCCGGGACAGGAGGTGCACCCCTCCACTTT.

The rearrangement joins TRBV5-1 to TRBJ1-1, with D perhaps matching TRBD1 (6 bases). Per the germline V gene, CDR1 is SGHRS and CDR2 is YFSETQ. The CDR3 extends over 14 amino acids. Trimming cost V 2 bases and J 1 base, with 9 bases left between them. The CDR3 bases are TGCGCCAGCAGCTTCTGGACAGCGAACACTGAAGCTTTCTTT. Amino acids: CASSFWTANTEAFF.

The rearrangement joins TRBV10-2 to TRBJ1-6; no clear D. Germline V gene lookup returns CDR1 WSHSY and CDR2 SAAADI. This CDR3 has 13 amino acids. Deletions cut 6 bases from V and 7 bases from J, with 10 bases between. The CDR3 sequence: CASRGSENSPLHF. CDR3 nucleotides: TGCGCCAGCAGGGGGAGCGAAAATTCACCCCTCCACTTT.

The chain has TRBV14 and TRBJ2-1; D gene unclear. This CDR3 is 15 amino acids long. Trimming took off 4 bases at V and 1 base at J, with 11 bases between the two ends. Germline CDR1 and CDR2: SGHDN and FVKESK. CDR3 sequence (DNA): TGTGCCAGCAGCCTCGGGTTGAGGTCCTACAATGAGCAGTTCTTC. Its translation is CASSLGLRSYNEQFF.

The CDR3 sequence: CASSLGQGINSPLHF. The CDR3 DNA is TGTGCCAGCAGCTTAGGGCAGGGAATCAATTCACCCCTCCACTTT. This chain uses TRBV7-3 with TRBJ1-6, with a tentative D call TRBD1 (5 bases). V was pared by 2 bases and J by 7 bases, with 12 bases between. The CDR3 has 15 residues. Germline values: CDR1 SGHTA, CDR2 FQGTGA.

The CDR3 nucleotides are TGTGCCAGCAGCCAAGACAGGTTACGGACAGGGAGAGAGACCCAGTACTTC. This gives the protein CASSQDRLRTGRETQYF. The V call is TRBV14, the J call TRBJ2-5, with 8 bases aligning to TRBD1. CDR3 size: 17 residues. Germline V gene lookup returns CDR1 SGHDN and CDR2 FVKESK. The V gene end was trimmed by 0 bases and the J gene end by 4 bases; junction bases not matched to a gene: 10.